The rows below give T cell receptor beta chains drawn from one sample of a study of OX40 agonist ivuxolimab in advanced cancers. Sequenced by immunoSEQ multiplex PCR; TCRdb stores in-frame clones only, minus some. The sample has approximately 59,000 clones, over 75% seen once. The material sequenced was CD4+ or CD8+ T cells sorted from blood, taken in a trial of the OX40 agonist ivuxolimab. The receptors derive from an adult with an advanced solid tumor such as melanoma, head and neck, liver or kidney cancer. The conserved cysteine and the conserved F or W are not part of the CDR3 here. Expanded clones get a size class; other rows say once, few or many, or leave the size out.

J,size,V,CDR3
TRBJ2-3,-,TRBV7-2,ASSSLGTDTQY
TRBJ1-1,-,TRBV2,ASSEFDGKSNEAF
TRBJ2-3,once,TRBV27,ASSTQGTDTQY
TRBJ1-2,-,TRBV19,ATLRDTTDGYT
TRBJ2-4,-,TRBV5-4,ASSSNRGAKNIQY
TRBJ2-7,-,TRBV7-2,ASSPVGGQGHEQY
TRBJ2-7,-,TRBV9,ASSVSGGGSNEQY
TRBJ2-7,-,TRBV7-2,ASSKDRELEQY
TRBJ2-5,-,TRBV19,ASSIELWETQY
TRBJ2-3,-,TRBV7-3,ASSPNSEDTQY
TRBJ2-3,-,TRBV20-1,SAKISDTQY
TRBJ1-5,-,TRBV5-1,ASSLGGGDQPQH
TRBJ1-5,-,TRBV19,ASRGQGGQPQH
TRBJ1-6,few,TRBV6-1,ASSEATGFSPLH
TRBJ2-1,-,TRBV11-3,ASSLEYNEQF
TRBJ2-7,-,TRBV30,AWRRTLSREQY
TRBJ1-4,-,TRBV19,ASSPGPDDEKLF
TRBJ2-1,-,TRBV21-1,ASSKVLGLAGVVEQF
TRBJ1-2,-,TRBV10-3,AISRGYGYT
TRBJ2-3,-,TRBV19,ASKASGDTQY
TRBJ1-6,-,TRBV4-1,ASSQYAGNQDNSPLH
TRBJ1-5,few,TRBV27,ASSQSSRLQQPQH
TRBJ1-2,-,TRBV5-1,ASSLGQGNYGYT
TRBJ2-3,few,TRBV18,ASSSSIGTSGTDTQY
TRBJ1-2,few,TRBV10-3,AISDYYGYT
TRBJ2-5,-,TRBV19,ASSITSGTLAYQETQY